The 29 T cell receptor beta chains below come from one sample, sequenced in a study of response to subunit inactivated influenza vaccine. TCRdb fed the RT-PCR reads into MiXCR, producing one record per CDR3 protein. The table lists roughly 700,000 distinct CDR3 sequences, 15% to 18% of them singletons. The sample here was PBMCs from blood, taken roughly 12 days after vaccination. Receptor source: a man between 50 and 59 years old who received an inactivated influenza vaccine.

This clonotype was observed a handful of times. J is TRBJ1-3 and V is TRBV5-1; tentative D call: TRBD1 (5 bases). Trimming stripped 1 base from V and 9 bases from J, with 17 bases between. Germline lookup yields CDR1 SGHRS and CDR2 YFSETQ. This CDR3 has 15 residues. As DNA, the CDR3 is TGCGCCAGCAGCTTGATGTCCGGGGCCCAGAGCACCATATATTTT. Translation: CASSLMSGAQSTIYF.

The V call is TRBV5-1, the J call TRBJ2-2; 13 bases map to TRBD2. The J segment lost 4 bases and the V segment lost 4 bases, leaving 16 bases of the junction unmatched. This CDR3 is built from 20 residues. Germline V CDR1 and CDR2: SGHRS, YFSETQ. The CDR3 nucleotides read TGCGCCAGCAGCAAAACAGAAGGACTAGCGGGGGCGAGGAGCACCGGGGAGCTGTTTTTT. This translates into CASSKTEGLAGARSTGELFF.

The genes are TRBV7-2 and TRBJ2-2; 9 nucleotides match TRBD2. Per the germline V gene, CDR1 is SGHTA and CDR2 is FQGNSA. CDR3 length: 14 residues. The J segment lost 7 bases and the V segment lost 6 bases, leaving 6 bases of the junction unmatched. The CDR3 bases are TGTGCCAGCAGATCCCAGCGGGGGGTCGGGGAGCTGTTTTTT. It codes for CASRSQRGVGELFF.

The table lists this clonotype with a few counts. This chain uses TRBV28 with TRBJ2-7; D possibly corresponds to TRBD1 (6 bases). The V end was cut by 3 bases, the J end by 7 bases, with 19 bases between. The germline CDR1 and CDR2 sequences are MDHEN and SYDVKM. This CDR3 is 15 amino acids long. The CDR3 is CASSFYGRGQVEQYF. As DNA, the CDR3 is TGTGCCAGCAGTTTTTATGGCAGGGGTCAGGTTGAGCAGTACTTC.

This clonotype was seen a handful of times. V is TRBV20-1 and J is TRBJ2-3; perhaps TRBD1 as D (6 bases). The V gene's germline CDR1 is DFQATT and CDR2 SNEGSKA (reference sequence). The CDR3 runs 12 residues. V lost 6 bases and J 6 bases, leaving 13 bases between the germline ends. The CDR3 here is CSATDRRDTQYF. CDR3 DNA sequence: TGCAGTGCCACCGACAGGCGGGATACGCAGTATTTT.

This clonotype turned up a few times. The V and J genes are TRBV4-3 and TRBJ1-6; D unclear. V lost 0 bases and J 5 bases, leaving 14 bases between the germline ends. CDR1 is LGHNA and CDR2 is YSLEER in the germline V gene. The CDR3 covers 17 residues. CDR3 nucleotide sequence: TGCGCCAGCAGCCAAGATCATTCAGGCCTAAATAATTCACCCCTCCACTTT. Translation gives CASSQDHSGLNNSPLHF.

This clonotype appeared a few times. V usage is TRBV5-1 and J usage is TRBJ2-3; 11 nucleotides align to TRBD2. Trimming at V came to 7 bases and at J to 4 bases, leaving 11 bases not matched to a gene. The V gene's germline CDR1 is SGHRS and CDR2 YFSETQ. The length of the CDR3 is 16 residues. CDR3 sequence (DNA): TGCGCCAGCTCCGGTCTAGCGGGAGGTGGTGCAGATACGCAGTATTTT. The encoded protein is CASSGLAGGGADTQYF.

This clonotype was observed a handful of times. The V gene is TRBV2, the J gene TRBJ2-7; D might be TRBD2 (7 bases). Trimming left V 5 bases short and J 6 bases short, with 17 bases between. Per germline, CDR1 SNHLY and CDR2 FYNNEI. This CDR3 contains 14 residues. CDR3 amino acids: CASSQSRGGGEQYF. DNA of the CDR3: TGTGCCAGCAGTCAATCGAGGGGAGGGGGCGAGCAGTACTTC.

This clonotype was counted a few times. CDR3 DNA: TGCAGTGCTAGAGATAATGTGGGAGCGGTCTACAATGAGCAGTTCTTC. Its translation is CSARDNVGAVYNEQFF. The chain links TRBV20-1 to TRBJ2-1; D is possibly TRBD2 (5 bases). Germline V lookup: CDR1 DFQATT, CDR2 SNEGSKA (reference sequence). Trimming shortened V by 0 bases and J by 3 bases, and 15 bases separated the two germline ends. The CDR3 has 16 residues.

V and J are TRBV14 and TRBJ2-1; perhaps D is TRBD1 or TRBD2 (6 bases each). In germline, CDR1 is SGHDN, CDR2 FVKESK. The V and J ends lost 6 bases and 8 bases respectively, with 14 bases between them. This CDR3 is 13 amino acids long. In nucleotides, the CDR3 is TGTGCCAGCAGTTACTGGAGGGGGGATGAGCAGTTCTTC. Translation gives CASSYWRGDEQFF.

This clonotype came up a few times. V gene TRBV5-4 combines with J gene TRBJ1-4, with TRBD1 identical over 8 bases. V shed 4 bases and J 4 bases; nucleotides not matched to a gene: 6. This CDR3 is 15 amino acids long. In germline, CDR1 is SGHNT, CDR2 YYREEE (reference sequence). This chain's CDR3 is CASSRQGSGNEKLFF. CDR3 bases: TGTGCCAGCAGCCGACAGGGGTCGGGTAATGAAAAACTGTTTTTT.

There are a few counts of this clonotype. The rearrangement links TRBV5-6 to TRBJ2-1; TRBD2 matches at 11 bases. Germline loops: CDR1 SGHDT, CDR2 YYEEEE. The CDR3 has 16 amino acids. V shed 2 bases, J shed 5 bases, and the junction held 6 bases outside the gene matches. The CDR3 protein is CASSFLLAGENNEQFF. The DNA of the CDR3 is TGTGCCAGCAGCTTCTTACTAGCGGGGGAGAACAATGAGCAGTTCTTC.

In its sample, this clonotype was seen a few times. The chain recombines TRBV20-1 with TRBJ2-3; 11 nucleotides align to TRBD2. Per germline, CDR1 DFQATT and CDR2 SNEGSKA (reference sequence). CDR3 size: 14 residues. The V gene end was trimmed by 4 bases and the J gene end by 4 bases; junction bases not matched to a gene: 4. The CDR3 is CSANSGRASDTQYF. In DNA, the CDR3 is TGCAGTGCTAATAGCGGGAGGGCATCAGATACGCAGTATTTT.

The genes are TRBV5-6 and TRBJ2-3, with TRBD2 as a possible D gene (6 bases). Germline V lookup: CDR1 SGHDT, CDR2 YYEEEE. The CDR3 has 16 residues. Trimming took off 3 bases at V and 5 bases at J, with 19 bases between the two ends. CDR3 sequence: CASSSRWVFGGDTQYF. Here the CDR3 DNA reads TGTGCCAGCAGCTCCCGATGGGTTTTCGGGGGAGATACGCAGTATTTT.

J is TRBJ2-2 and V is TRBV4-3; 7 bases are a match to TRBD1. Germline CDR1 is LGHNA and CDR2 is YSLEER. Trimming removed 0 bases from V and 3 bases from J; junction bases left unmatched: 4. The CDR3 sequence is 16 residues long. The CDR3 is CASSQEGTADTGELFF. DNA for the CDR3: TGCGCCAGCAGCCAAGAAGGGACAGCAGACACCGGGGAGCTGTTTTTT.

This clonotype came up many times. V and J are TRBV28 and TRBJ2-7; D remains unclear. Germline-derived CDR1 and CDR2 are MDHEN and SYDVKM. Trimming cost V 3 bases and J 4 bases, with 10 bases left between them. The CDR3 loop spans 13 amino acids. CDR3 amino acids: CASSFTERYEQYF. Written as DNA, the CDR3 is TGTGCCAGCAGTTTTACGGAAAGATACGAGCAGTACTTC.

The sample holds a few counts of this clonotype. The chain links TRBV20-1 to TRBJ2-1; TRBD2 matches 11 bases. Germline values: CDR1 DFQATT, CDR2 SNEGSKA (reference sequence). V dropped 5 bases and J dropped 0; count of bases not matched to a gene: 9. The CDR3 spans 17 residues. The CDR3 nucleotides are TGCAGTGCTCTGGGACTAGCGGTTACGAGCTCCTACAATGAGCAGTTCTTC. Amino acids: CSALGLAVTSSYNEQFF.

This clonotype was found a few times. The V and J genes are TRBV11-1 and TRBJ2-1, with D perhaps matching TRBD2 (6 bases). Germline V gene sequence: CDR1 SGHAT, CDR2 FQDESV (reference sequence). The CDR3 is made up of 18 amino acids. The ends were cut back, 4 bases at V and 0 bases at J, with 19 bases in the middle. This CDR3 reads CASSSYAGPPSSYNEQFF. CDR3 bases: TGTGCCAGCAGCTCCTACGCGGGGCCTCCGAGCTCCTACAATGAGCAGTTCTTC.

This clonotype was picked up a small number of times. The rearrangement links TRBV5-1 to TRBJ2-2; D possibly corresponds to TRBD1 (6 bases). CDR1 and CDR2 (germline): SGHRS, YFSETQ. V lost 0 bases to trimming and J lost 5 bases, with 11 bases between them. CDR3 length: 15 amino acids. CDR3 sequence: CASSLGDTGTGELFF. The CDR3 nucleotides are TGCGCCAGCAGCTTGGGGGACACAGGAACCGGGGAGCTGTTTTTT.

The genes are TRBV6-2 or TRBV6-3 and TRBJ2-1, with 7 bases aligning to TRBD2. The CDR3 has 13 residues. The ends lost 8 bases at V and 7 bases at J; junction bases unmatched: 8. Per the germline V gene, CDR1 is MNHEY and CDR2 is SVGEGT. DNA of the CDR3: TGTGCCAGCCTTGGCGGGAGCTGGAATGAGCAGTTCTTC. As protein: CASLGGSWNEQFF.

This chain uses TRBV10-3 with TRBJ2-7; D perhaps matches TRBD1 (5 bases). CDR3 size: 11 residues. V dropped 9 bases and J dropped 4 bases, with 10 bases sitting between them. Per the germline V gene, CDR1 is ENHRY and CDR2 is SYGVKD. In DNA form, the CDR3 reads TGTGCCATTGGGGCTGGATACGAGCAGTACTTC. Protein: CAIGAGYEQYF.

This clonotype was seen at least ten times. The chain carries TRBV3-1 and TRBJ2-7, with 9 bases aligning to TRBD1. V was pared by 5 bases and J by 2 bases, with 10 bases of the junction left unmatched. In germline, CDR1 is LGHDT, CDR2 YNNKEL (reference sequence). This CDR3 is built from 16 residues. CDR3 residues: CASSGTTGGGTYEQYF. CDR3 coding DNA: TGTGCCAGCAGCGGGACAACAGGGGGCGGTACCTACGAGCAGTACTTC.

This clonotype turned up a few times. V is TRBV5-1 and J is TRBJ2-1; TRBD2 aligns across 9 bases. The V and J ends lost 5 bases and 10 bases, in that order; junction bases with no gene match: 4. Looked up from germline, CDR1 is SGHRS and CDR2 is YFSETQ. CDR3 length: 12 amino acids. The DNA for the CDR3 is TGCGCCAGCAGAACCCTAGCGGGAGAGCAGTTCTTC. Amino acid sequence: CASRTLAGEQFF.

This clonotype was counted many times. The V call is TRBV6-2 or TRBV6-3, the J call TRBJ2-7; tentative D call: TRBD2 (5 bases). The CDR3 runs to 15 residues. Per the germline V gene, CDR1 is MNHEY and CDR2 is SVGEGT. Trimming stripped 5 bases from V and 11 bases from J, with 25 bases between. This CDR3 is CASSPSEAPLSREYF. The DNA of the CDR3 is TGTGCCAGCAGTCCATCGGAGGCCCCGCTATCGAGGGAGTACTTC.

This clonotype was detected ten times or more. This chain joins TRBV29-1 and TRBJ2-1, with D unclear. CDR1 is SQVTM, CDR2 ANQGSEA, per germline. The CDR3 covers 15 residues. Between the trimmed V and J ends, which lost 2 bases and 0 bases, there was a span of 11 bases. The CDR3 region has the DNA TGCAGCGTTGAATTTTCTTCAAGCTCCTACAATGAGCAGTTCTTC. It specifies CSVEFSSSSYNEQFF.

Only a few counts were recorded for this clonotype. The rearrangement uses TRBV20-1 and TRBJ2-7, with 9 bases lining up with TRBD1. The CDR3 contains 14 residues. Germline lookup yields CDR1 DFQATT and CDR2 SNEGSKA (reference sequence). The V and J ends lost 3 bases and 1 base, in that order; junction bases with no gene match: 4. The CDR3 region has the DNA TGCAGTGCTAGCGGGGGACAGGGATCCTACGAGCAGTACTTC. Protein: CSASGGQGSYEQYF.

The table lists this clonotype with a few counts. This rearrangement joins TRBV20-1 to TRBJ1-5; D possibly corresponds to TRBD1 (5 bases). Trimming stripped 0 bases from V and 7 bases from J, with 7 bases between. This CDR3 spans 12 amino acids. CDR1 and CDR2 from the germline V gene are DFQATT and SNEGSKA (reference sequence). The CDR3 DNA reads as TGCAGTGCTAGAGATGGGGGACAGCCCCAGCATTTT. Translated: CSARDGGQPQHF.

This clonotype was counted only a few times. The chain joins TRBV20-1 to TRBJ1-5; D gene unclear. The V end lost 3 bases, the J end lost 1 base, and 10 bases lay between the germline ends. Looked up from germline, CDR1 is DFQATT and CDR2 is SNEGSKA (reference sequence). The CDR3 is 14 amino acids. CDR3 sequence (DNA): TGCAGTGCTAGGGTAGACACCAGCAATCAGCCCCAGCATTTT. This sequence encodes CSARVDTSNQPQHF.

The rearrangement uses TRBV29-1 and TRBJ2-7, with 10 positions matching TRBD1. The CDR3 is made up of 14 amino acids. V trimming: 3 bases; J trimming: 2 bases; junction bases outside the gene matches: 4. Germline V gene lookup returns CDR1 SQVTM and CDR2 ANQGSEA. The CDR3 reads CSVDGDRGPYEQYF. DNA of the CDR3: TGCAGCGTTGACGGGGACAGGGGTCCCTACGAGCAGTACTTC.